This TCR beta chain came from a study of blood T cell repertoires in COVID-19. Study-wide background: Spain, Italy and the United States supplied samples that represented acute and convalescent COVID-19. Sources were T cells, B-cell-depleted T cells, or PBMCs; the material itself was cDNA or gDNA.

Produced via immunoSEQ multiplex PCR; TCRdb's table is partial and in-frame only. The table shows tens of thousands of clones, with more than 75% occurring only once. V trimming: 5 bases; J trimming: 0 bases; junction bases outside the gene matches: 4. From germline, CDR1 is SEHNR and CDR2 FQNEAQ (reference sequence). The CDR3 loop spans 15 amino acids. The receptor comes from a human donor in a cohort sampled during active COVID-19. Sequenced sample: peripheral blood. J is TRBJ2-1 and V is TRBV7-9; 7 bases map to TRBD2. CDR3 sequence reads: CASSPAGSSYNEQFF. The DNA for the CDR3 is TGTGCCAGCAGCCCAGCGGGGAGCTCCTACAATGAGCAGTTCTTC. Complete variable domain (other parts from reference TRBV7-9 and TRBJ2-1): DTGVSQNPRHKITKRGQNVTFRCDPISEHNRLYWYRQTLGQGPEFLTYFQNEAQLEKSRLLSDRFSAERPKGSFSTLEIQRTEQGDSAMYLCASSPAGSSYNEQFFGPGTRLTVL.